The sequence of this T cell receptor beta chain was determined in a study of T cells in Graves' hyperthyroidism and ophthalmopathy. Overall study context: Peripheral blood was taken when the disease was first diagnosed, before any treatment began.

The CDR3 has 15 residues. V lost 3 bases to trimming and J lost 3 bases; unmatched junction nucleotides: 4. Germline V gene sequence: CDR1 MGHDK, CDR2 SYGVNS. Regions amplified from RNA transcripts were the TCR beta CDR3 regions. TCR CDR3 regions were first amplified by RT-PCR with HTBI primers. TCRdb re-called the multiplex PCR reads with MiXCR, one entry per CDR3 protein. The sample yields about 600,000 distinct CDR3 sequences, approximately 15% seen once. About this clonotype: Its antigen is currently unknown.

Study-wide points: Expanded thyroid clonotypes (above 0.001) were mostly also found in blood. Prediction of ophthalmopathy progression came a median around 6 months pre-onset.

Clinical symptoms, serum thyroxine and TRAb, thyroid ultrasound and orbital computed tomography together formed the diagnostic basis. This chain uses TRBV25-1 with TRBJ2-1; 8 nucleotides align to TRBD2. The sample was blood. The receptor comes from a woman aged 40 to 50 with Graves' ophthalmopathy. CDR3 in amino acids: CASSDSGTSYNEQFF. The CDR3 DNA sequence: TGTGCCAGCAGTGATTCCGGGACTAGCTACAATGAGCAGTTCTTC.